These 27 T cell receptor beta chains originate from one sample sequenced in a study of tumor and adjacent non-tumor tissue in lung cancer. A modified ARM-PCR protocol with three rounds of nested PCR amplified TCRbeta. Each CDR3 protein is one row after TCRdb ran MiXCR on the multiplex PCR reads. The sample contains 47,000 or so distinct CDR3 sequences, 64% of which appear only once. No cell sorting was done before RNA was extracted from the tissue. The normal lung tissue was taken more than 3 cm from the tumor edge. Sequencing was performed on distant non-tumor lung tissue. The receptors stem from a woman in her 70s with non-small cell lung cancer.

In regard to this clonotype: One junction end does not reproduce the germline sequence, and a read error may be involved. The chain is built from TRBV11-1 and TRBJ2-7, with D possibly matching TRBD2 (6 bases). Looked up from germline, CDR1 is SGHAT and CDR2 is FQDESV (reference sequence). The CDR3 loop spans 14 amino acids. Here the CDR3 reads CASSFEAGQYEQCF. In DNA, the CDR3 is TGTGCCAGCAGCTTCGAAGCGGGTCAGTATGAGCAGTGCTTC.

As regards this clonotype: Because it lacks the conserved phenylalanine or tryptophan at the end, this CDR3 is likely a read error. This CDR3 is CVSSYGHNEQFS. As DNA, the CDR3 is TGTGTCAGCAGTTACGGACACAATGAGCAGTTCTCC. The rearrangement links TRBV6-5 to TRBJ2-1; D remains ambiguous. This CDR3 is 12 amino acids long. Germline V lookup: CDR1 MNHEY, CDR2 SVGAGI.

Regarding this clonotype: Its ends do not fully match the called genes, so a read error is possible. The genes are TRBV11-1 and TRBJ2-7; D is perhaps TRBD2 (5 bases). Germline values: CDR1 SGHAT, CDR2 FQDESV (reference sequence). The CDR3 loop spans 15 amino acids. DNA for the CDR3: TGTGCCGGCAGCGATGTGCGGAGGTCCTCCTGCGAGCAGTACTTC. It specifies CAGSDVRRSSCEQYF.

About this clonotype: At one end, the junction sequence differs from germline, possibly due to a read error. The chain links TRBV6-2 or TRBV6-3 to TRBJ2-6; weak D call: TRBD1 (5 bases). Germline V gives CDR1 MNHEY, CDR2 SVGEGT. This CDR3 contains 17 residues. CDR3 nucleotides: TGTGCCAGCAGGTTTGACCAGGGATATTCTGGGGCCAACGTCCCGACTTTC. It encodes CASRFDQGYSGANVPTF.

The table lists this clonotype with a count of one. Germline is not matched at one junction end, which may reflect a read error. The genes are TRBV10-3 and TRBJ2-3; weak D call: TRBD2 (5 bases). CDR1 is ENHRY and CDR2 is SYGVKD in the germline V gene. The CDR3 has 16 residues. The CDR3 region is CATSESMLRDTDTQYF. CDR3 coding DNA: TGTGCCACCAGTGAGTCGATGCTCCGGGACACAGATACGCAGTATTTT.

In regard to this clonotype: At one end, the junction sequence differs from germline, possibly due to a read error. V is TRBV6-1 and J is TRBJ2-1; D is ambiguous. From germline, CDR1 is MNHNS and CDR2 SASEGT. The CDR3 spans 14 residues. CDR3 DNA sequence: TGTGCCAGCACTGAAATCGAGACCTACAATGAGCAGTTCTTC. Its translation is CASTEIETYNEQFF.

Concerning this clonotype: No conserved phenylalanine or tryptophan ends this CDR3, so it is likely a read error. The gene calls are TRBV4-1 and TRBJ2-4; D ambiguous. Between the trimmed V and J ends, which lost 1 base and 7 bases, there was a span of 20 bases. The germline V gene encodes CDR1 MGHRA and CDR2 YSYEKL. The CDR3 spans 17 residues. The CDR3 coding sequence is TGCGCCAGCAGCCAAGCCGGCGGCAGTTCGGTAGGGAACATTCAGTACCTC. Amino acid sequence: CASSQAGGSSVGNIQYL.

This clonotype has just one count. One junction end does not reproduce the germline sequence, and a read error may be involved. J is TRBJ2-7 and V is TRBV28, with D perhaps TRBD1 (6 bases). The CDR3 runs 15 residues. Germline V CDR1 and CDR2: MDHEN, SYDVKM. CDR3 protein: CARSLGADSFYEQYF. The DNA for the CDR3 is TGTGCCAGAAGTTTAGGGGCGGACAGTTTTTACGAGCAGTACTTC.

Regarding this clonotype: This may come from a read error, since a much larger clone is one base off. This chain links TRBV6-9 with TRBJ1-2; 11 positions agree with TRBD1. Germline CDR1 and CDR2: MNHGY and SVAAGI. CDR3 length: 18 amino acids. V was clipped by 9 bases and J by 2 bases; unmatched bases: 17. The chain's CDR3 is CARLGGTGGRHGNYGYTF. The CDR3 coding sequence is TGTGCCAGACTCGGAGGGACAGGGGGAAGACACGGGAACTATGGCTACACCTTC.

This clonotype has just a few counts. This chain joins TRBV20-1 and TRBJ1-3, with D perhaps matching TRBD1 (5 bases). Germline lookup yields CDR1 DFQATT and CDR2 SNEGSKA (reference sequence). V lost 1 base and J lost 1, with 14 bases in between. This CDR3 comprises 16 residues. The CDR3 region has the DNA TGCAGTGCTAGAGGGCCGGGACGGGATTCTGGAAACACCATATATTTT. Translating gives CSARGPGRDSGNTIYF.

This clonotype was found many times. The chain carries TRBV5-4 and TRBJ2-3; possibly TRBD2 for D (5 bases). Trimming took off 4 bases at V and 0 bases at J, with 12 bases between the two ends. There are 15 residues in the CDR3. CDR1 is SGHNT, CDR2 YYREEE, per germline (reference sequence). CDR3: CASSPSWESTDTQYF. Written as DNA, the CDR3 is TGTGCCAGCAGCCCGAGTTGGGAGAGCACAGATACGCAGTATTTT. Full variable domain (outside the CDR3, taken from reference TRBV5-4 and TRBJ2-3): ETGVTQSPTHLIKTRGQQVTLRCSSQSGHNTVSWYQQALGQGPQFIFQYYREEENGRGNFPPRFSGLQFPNYSSELNVNALELDDSALYLCASSPSWESTDTQYFGPGTRLTVL.

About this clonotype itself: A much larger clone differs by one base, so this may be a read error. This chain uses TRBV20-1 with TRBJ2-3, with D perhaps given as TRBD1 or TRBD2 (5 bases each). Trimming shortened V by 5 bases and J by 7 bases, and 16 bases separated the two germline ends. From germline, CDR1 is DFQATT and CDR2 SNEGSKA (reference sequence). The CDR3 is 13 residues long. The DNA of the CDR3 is TGCAGTGCTGATAGGGACGTGGCATATACGCAGTATTTT. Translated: CSADRDVAYTQYF.

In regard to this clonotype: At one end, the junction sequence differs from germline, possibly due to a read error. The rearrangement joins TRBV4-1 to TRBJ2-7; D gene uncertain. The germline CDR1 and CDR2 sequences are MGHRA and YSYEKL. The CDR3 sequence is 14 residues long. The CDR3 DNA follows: TGCGCCAGCAGCCCCCTGGACGATGCCTATGAGCAGTACTTC. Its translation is CASSPLDDAYEQYF.

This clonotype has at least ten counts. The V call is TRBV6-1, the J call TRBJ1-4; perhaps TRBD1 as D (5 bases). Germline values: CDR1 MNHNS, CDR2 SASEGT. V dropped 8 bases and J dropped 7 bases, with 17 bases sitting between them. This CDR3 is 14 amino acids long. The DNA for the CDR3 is TGTGCCAGCTTTATAGGGGAAGTTGGTGAAAAACTGTTTTTT. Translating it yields CASFIGEVGEKLFF.

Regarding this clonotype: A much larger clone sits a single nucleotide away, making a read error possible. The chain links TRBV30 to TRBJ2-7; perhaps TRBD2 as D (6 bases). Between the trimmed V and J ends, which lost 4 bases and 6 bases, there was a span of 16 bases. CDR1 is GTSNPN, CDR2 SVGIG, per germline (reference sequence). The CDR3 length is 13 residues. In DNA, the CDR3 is TGTGCCTGGAAGAACACTGGGGGACTCGAGCAGTACTTC. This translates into CAWKNTGGLEQYF.

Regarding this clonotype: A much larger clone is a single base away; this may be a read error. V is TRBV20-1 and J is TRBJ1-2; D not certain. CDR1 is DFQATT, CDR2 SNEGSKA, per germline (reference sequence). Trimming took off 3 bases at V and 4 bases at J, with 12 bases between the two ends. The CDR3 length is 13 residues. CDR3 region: CSASRAECYGYTF. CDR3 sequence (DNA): TGCAGTGCTAGTCGTGCTGAGTGCTATGGCTACACCTTC.

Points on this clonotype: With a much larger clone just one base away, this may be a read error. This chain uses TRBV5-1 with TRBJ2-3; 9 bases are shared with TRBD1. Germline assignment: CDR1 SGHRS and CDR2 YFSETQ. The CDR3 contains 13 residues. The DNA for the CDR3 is TGCGTCAGCCGGACAGGGGACACAGATACGCAGTATTTT. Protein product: CVSRTGDTDTQYF.

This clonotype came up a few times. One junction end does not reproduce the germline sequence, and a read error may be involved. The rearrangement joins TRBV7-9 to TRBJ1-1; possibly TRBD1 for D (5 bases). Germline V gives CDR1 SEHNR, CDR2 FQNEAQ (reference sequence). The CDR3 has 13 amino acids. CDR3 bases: TGTGCCAGCAGCTTAGGGGGGGGAACTGAAGCTCTCTTT. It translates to CASSLGGGTEALF.

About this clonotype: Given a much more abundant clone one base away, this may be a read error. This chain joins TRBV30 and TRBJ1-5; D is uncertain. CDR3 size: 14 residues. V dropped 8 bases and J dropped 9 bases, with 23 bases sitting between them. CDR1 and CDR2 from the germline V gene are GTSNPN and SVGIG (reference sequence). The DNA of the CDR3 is TGTGCCCTGACAACCGGGCCCCGTACGCGGCCCCAGCATTTT. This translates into CALTTGPRTRPQHF. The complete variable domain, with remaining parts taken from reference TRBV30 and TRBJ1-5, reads SQTIHQWPATLVQPVGSPLSLECTVEGTSNPNLYWYRQAAGRGLQLLFYSVGIGQISSEVPQNLSASRPQDRQFILSSKKLLLSDSGFYLCALTTGPRTRPQHFGDGTRLSIL.

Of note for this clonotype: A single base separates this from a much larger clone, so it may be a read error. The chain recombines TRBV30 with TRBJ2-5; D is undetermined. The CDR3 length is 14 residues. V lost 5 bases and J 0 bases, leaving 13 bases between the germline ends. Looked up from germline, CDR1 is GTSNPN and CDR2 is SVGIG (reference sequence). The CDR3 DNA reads TGTGCCTGGGACCTCGACGTGAACCAAGAGACCCAGTACTTC. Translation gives CAWDLDVNQETQYF.

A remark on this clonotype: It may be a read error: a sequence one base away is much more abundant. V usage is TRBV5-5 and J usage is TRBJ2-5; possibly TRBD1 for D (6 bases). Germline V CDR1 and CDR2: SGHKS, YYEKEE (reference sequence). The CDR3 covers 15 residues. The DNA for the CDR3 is TGTGCCAGCAACTTGGTCGGGACAAATGGGGAGACCCAGTACTTC. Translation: CASNLVGTNGETQYF. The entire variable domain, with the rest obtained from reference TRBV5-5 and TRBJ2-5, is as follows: DAGVTQSPTHLIKTRGQQVTLRCSPISGHKSVSWYQQVLGQGPQFIFQYYEKEERGRGNFPDRFSARQFPNYSSELNVNALLLGDSALYLCASNLVGTNGETQYFGPGTRLLVL.

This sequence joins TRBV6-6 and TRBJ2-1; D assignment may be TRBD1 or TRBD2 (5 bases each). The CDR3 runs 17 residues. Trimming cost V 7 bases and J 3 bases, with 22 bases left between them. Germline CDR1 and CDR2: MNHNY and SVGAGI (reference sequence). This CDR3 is CASNRTSTGLGYNEQFF. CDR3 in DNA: TGTGCCAGCAACCGAACCTCAACAGGACTTGGCTACAATGAGCAGTTCTTC.

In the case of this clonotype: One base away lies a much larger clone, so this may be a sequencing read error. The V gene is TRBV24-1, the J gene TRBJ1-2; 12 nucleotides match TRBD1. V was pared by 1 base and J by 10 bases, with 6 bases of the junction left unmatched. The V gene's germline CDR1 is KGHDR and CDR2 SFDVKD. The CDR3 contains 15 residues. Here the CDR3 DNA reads TGTGCCACCAGTGATTTCGGGACAGGGGGCAGTGACTACACCTTC. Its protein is CATSDFGTGGSDYTF.

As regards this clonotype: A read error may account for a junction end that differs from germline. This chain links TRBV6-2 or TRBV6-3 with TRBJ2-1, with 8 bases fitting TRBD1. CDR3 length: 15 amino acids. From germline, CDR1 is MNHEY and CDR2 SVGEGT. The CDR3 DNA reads TGTGCCAGCGGTTACGGGCAGGGGGCGTGGGATGAGCAGTTCTTC. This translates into CASGYGQGAWDEQFF.

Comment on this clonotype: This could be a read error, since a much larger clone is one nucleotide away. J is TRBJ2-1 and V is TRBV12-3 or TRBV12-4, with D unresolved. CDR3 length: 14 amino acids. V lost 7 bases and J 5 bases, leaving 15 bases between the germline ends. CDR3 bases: TGTGCCAGCAATTTCACCGGCGACAACAATGAGCAGTTCTTC. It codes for CASNFTGDNNEQFF.

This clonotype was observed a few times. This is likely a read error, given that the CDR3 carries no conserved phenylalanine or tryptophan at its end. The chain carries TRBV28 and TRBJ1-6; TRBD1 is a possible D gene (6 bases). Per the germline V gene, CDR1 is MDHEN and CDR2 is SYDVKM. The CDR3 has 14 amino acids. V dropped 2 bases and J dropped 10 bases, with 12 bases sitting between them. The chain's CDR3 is CASSLGGLLSPLHL. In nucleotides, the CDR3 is TGTGCCAGCAGTTTAGGGGGGCTTCTGTCACCCCTCCACCTT.

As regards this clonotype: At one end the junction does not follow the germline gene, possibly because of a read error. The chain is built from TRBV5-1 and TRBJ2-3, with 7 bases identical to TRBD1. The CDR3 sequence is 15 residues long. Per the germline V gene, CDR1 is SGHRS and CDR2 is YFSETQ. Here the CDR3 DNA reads TGCGCCAGCCGGAAAGGACAGGCCCTCACAAATACGCAGTATTTT. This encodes CASRKGQALTNTQYF.